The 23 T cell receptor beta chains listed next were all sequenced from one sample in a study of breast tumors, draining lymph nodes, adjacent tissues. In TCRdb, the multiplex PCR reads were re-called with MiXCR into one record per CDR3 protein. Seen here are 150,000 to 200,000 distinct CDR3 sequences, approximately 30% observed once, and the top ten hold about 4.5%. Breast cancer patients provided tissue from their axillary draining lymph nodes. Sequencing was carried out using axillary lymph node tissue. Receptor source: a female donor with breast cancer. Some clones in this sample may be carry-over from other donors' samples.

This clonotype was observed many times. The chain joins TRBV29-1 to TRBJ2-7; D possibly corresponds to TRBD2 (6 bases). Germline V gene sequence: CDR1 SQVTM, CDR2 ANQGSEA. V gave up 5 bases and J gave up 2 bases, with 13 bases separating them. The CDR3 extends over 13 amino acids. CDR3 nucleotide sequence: TGCAGCGTTAGCACGGGGAGGCCCTACGAGCAGTACTTC. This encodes CSVSTGRPYEQYF.

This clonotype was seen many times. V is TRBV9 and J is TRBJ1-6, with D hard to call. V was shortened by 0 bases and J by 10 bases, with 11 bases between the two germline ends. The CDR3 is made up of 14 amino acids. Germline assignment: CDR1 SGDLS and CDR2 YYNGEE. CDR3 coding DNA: TGTGCCAGCAGCGTAGGTCCGGAGAGCTCACCCCTCCACTTT. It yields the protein CASSVGPESSPLHF.

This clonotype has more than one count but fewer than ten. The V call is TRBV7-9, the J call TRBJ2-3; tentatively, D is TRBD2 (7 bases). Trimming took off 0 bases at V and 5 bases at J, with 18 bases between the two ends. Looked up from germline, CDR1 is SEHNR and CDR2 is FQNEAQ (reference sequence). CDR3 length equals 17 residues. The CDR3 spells CASSLAWGGPWEDTQYF. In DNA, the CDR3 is TGTGCCAGCAGCTTAGCTTGGGGGGGGCCCTGGGAAGATACGCAGTATTTT.

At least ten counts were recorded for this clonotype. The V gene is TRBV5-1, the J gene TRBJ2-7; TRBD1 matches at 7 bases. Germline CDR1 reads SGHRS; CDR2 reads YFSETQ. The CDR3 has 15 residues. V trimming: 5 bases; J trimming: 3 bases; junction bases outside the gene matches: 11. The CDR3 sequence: CASSPWTGLDYEQYF. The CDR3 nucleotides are TGCGCCAGCAGTCCCTGGACAGGACTGGACTACGAGCAGTACTTC.

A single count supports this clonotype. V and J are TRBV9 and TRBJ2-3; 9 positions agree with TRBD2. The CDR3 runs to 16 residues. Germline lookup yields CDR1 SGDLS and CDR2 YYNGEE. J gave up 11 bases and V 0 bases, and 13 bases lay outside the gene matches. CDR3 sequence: CASSVGTTSGYNEQYF. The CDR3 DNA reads TGTGCCAGCAGCGTAGGAACGACTAGCGGCTACAATGAGCAGTATTTT.

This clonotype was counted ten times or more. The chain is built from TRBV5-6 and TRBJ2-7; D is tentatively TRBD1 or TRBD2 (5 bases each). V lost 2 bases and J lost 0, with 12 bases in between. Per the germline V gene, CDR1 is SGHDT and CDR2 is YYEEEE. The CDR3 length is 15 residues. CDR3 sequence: CASSFRDLSSYEQYF. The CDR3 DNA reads TGTGCCAGCAGCTTCAGGGACCTGAGCTCCTACGAGCAGTACTTC.

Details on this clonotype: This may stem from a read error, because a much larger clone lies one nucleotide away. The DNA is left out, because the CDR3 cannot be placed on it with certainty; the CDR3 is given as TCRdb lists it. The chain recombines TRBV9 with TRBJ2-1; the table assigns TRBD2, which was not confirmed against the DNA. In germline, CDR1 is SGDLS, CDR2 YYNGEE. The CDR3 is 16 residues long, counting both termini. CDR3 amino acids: CASSVGSGIFYNEQLF.

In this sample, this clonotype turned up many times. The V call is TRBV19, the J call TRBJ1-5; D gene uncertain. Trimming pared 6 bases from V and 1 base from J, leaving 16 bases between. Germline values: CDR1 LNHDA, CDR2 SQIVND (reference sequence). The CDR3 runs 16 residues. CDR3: CASSSTIFWSNQPQHF. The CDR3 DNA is TGTGCCAGTAGCTCGACAATCTTCTGGAGCAATCAGCCCCAGCATTTT. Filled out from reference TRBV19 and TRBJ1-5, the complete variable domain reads DGGITQSPKYLFRKEGQNVTLSCEQNLNHDAMYWYRQDPGQGLRLIYYSQIVNDFQKGDIAEGYSVSREKKESFPLTVTSAQKNPTAFYLCASSSTIFWSNQPQHFGDGTRLSIL.

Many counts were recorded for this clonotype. CDR3 loop: CASSQTSGGAPDTQYF. CDR3 in DNA: TGTGCCAGCAGCCAGACTAGCGGGGGGGCGCCAGATACGCAGTATTTT. The chain recombines TRBV7-3 with TRBJ2-3; 14 bases agree with TRBD2. The germline gives CDR1 SGHTA, CDR2 FQGTGA. CDR3 size: 16 residues. Trimming at V came to 5 bases and at J to 4 bases, leaving 5 bases not matched to a gene.

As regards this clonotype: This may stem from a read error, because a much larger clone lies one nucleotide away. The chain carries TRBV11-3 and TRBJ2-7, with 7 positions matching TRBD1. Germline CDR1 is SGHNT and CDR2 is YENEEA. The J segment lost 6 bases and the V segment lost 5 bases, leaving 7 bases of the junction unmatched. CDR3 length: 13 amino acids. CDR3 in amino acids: CASSPLTGPEQYF. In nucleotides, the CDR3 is TGTGCCAGCAGCCCTCTGACAGGGCCCGAGCAGTACTTC.

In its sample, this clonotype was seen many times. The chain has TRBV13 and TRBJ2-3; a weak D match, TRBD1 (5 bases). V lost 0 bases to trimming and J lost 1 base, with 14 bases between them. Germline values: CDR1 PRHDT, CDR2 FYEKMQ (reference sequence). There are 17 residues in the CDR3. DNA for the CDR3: TGTGCCAGCAGCTTAGGCCTATGGCAGGGCCGCACAGATACGCAGTATTTT. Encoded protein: CASSLGLWQGRTDTQYF. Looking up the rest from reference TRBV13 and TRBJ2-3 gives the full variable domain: AAGVIQSPRHLIKEKRETATLKCYPIPRHDTVYWYQQGPGQDPQFLISFYEKMQSDKGSIPDRFSAQQFSDYHSELNMSSLELGDSALYFCASSLGLWQGRTDTQYFGPGTRLTVL.

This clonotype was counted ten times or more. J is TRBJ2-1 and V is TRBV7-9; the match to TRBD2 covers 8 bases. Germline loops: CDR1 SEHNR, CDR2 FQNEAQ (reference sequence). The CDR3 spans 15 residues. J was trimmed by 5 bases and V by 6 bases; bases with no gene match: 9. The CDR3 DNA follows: TGTGCCAGCAGGGATGGACTAGCCGCACACAATGAGCAGTTCTTC. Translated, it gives CASRDGLAAHNEQFF.

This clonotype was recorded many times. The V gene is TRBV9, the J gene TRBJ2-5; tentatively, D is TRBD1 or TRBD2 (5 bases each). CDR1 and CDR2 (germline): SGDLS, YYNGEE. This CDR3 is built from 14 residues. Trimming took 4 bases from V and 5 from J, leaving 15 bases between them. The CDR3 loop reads CASSMRAQGETQYF. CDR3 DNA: TGTGCCAGCAGCATGAGGGCCCAGGGTGAGACCCAGTACTTC.

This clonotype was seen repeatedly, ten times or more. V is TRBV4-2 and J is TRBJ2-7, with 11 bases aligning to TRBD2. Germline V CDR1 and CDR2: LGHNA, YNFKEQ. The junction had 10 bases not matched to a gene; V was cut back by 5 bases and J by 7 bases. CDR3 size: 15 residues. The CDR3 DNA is TGTGCCAGCAGCTCAGACACTAGCGGGAGTCGGGAGCAGTACTTC. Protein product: CASSSDTSGSREQYF.

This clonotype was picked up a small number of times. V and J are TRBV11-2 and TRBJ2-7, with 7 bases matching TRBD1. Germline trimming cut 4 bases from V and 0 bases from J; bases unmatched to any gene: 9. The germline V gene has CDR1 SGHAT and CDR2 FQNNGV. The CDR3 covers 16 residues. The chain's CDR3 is CASSYVGTASSYEQYF. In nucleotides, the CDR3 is TGTGCCAGCAGCTATGTGGGGACAGCGAGCTCCTACGAGCAGTACTTC.

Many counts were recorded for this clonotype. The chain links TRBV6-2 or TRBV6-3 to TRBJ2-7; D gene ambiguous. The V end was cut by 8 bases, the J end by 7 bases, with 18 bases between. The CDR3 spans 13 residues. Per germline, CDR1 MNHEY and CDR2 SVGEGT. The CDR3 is CASEGRWWLEQYF. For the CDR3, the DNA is TGTGCCAGCGAAGGACGGTGGTGGCTAGAGCAGTACTTC.

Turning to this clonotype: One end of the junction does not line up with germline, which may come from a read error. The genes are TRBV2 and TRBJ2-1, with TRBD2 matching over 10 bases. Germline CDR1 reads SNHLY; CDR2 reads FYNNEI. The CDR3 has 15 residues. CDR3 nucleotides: TGTGCCAGCAGGAGCGGGAGGGGGTCGAGAAATGGGCAGTTCTTC. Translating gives CASRSGRGSRNGQFF.

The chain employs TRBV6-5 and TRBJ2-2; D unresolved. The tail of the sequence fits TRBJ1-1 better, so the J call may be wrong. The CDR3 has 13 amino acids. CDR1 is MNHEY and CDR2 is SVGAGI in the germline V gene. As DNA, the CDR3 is TGTGCCAGCAGTCCGCGGCGGAGCACTGAAGCTTTCTTT. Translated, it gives CASSPRRSTEAFF.

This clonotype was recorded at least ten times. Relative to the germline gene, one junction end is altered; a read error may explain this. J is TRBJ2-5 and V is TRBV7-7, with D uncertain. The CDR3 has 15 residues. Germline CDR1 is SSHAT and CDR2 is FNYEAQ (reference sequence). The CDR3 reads CASSFSGSLQETQYF. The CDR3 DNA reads TGTGCTAGCAGCTTCTCGGGCAGTCTTCAAGAGACCCAGTACTTC.

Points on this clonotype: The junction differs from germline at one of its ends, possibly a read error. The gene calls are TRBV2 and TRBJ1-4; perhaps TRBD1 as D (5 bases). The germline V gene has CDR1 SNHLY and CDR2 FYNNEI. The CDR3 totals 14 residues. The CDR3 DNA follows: TGTGCCAGCAAGGGGCTTTGGGGTGAGGAAAAACTGTCTTTT. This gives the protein CASKGLWGEEKLSF.

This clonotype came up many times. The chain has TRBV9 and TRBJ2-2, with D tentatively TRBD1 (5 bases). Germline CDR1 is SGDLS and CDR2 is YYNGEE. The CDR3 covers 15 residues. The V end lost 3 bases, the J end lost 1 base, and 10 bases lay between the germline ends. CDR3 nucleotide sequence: TGTGCCAGCAGCGGAACCGGACAGAACACCGGGGAGCTGTTTTTT. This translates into CASSGTGQNTGELFF.

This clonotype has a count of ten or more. CDR3 loop: CASQDRATDTQYF. The CDR3 coding sequence is TGCGCCAGCCAGGACAGGGCTACAGATACGCAGTATTTT. V gene TRBV10-1 combines with J gene TRBJ2-3, with 8 nucleotides matching TRBD1. This CDR3 has 13 residues. V shed 8 bases and J 3 bases; nucleotides not matched to a gene: 4. CDR1 and CDR2 from the germline V gene are WNHNN and SYGVQD (reference sequence).

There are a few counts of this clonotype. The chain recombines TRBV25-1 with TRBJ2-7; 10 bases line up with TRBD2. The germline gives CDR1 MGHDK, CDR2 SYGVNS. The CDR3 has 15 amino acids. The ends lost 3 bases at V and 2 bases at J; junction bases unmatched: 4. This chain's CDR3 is CASSDSSGGAYEQYF. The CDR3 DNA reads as TGTGCCAGCAGTGATTCCAGCGGGGGGGCCTACGAGCAGTACTTC.